The 10 T cell receptor beta chains below all came from one sample that was sequenced in a study of blood T cell repertoires in COVID-19. Repertoires were generated with immunoSEQ multiplex PCR, while TCRdb's copy carries only in-frame clones and drops some. The table lists about 75,000 clones, about four fifths of them singletons. The sample consisted of peripheral blood. These receptors were obtained from a woman at least 80 years old with active or convalescent COVID-19.

For the CDR3, the DNA is TGCGCCAGCAGCCAAGACCCGAGCGGGGGGGTATATACGCAGTATTTT. This sequence encodes CASSQDPSGGVYTQYF. The chain couples TRBV4-3 to TRBJ2-3; TRBD2 aligns across 10 bases. V shed 0 bases, J shed 7 bases, and the junction held 7 bases outside the gene matches. The CDR3 length is 16 residues. Germline CDR1 LGHNA, CDR2 YSLEER.

V gene TRBV28 combines with J gene TRBJ2-7; 9 nucleotides match TRBD1. J lost 3 bases, V lost 6 bases, and 6 bases had no gene match. Per germline, CDR1 MDHEN and CDR2 SYDVKM. The CDR3 covers 14 residues. DNA for the CDR3: TGTGCCAGCAGGGGCGGACAGGGGTTCTACGAGCAGTACTTC. Its protein is CASRGGQGFYEQYF.

V is TRBV24-1 and J is TRBJ2-2; 10 nucleotides line up with TRBD1. Germline values: CDR1 KGHDR, CDR2 SFDVKD. V gave up 5 bases and J gave up 6 bases; unmatched junction bases: 20. The CDR3 totals 20 residues. The CDR3 reads CATSASRLIGDRGRPGELFF. The CDR3 region has the DNA TGTGCCACCAGTGCATCTCGTCTGATCGGCGACAGGGGGCGGCCCGGGGAGCTGTTTTTT.

The CDR3, as DNA: TGTGCCAGCAGTGAGACGGGTAGCTCCTACGAGCAGTACTTC. Translation gives CASSETGSSYEQYF. This chain joins TRBV6-1 and TRBJ2-7; D remains unclear. CDR1 is MNHNS and CDR2 is SASEGT in the germline V gene. V was pared by 3 bases and J by 0 bases, with 9 bases between. This CDR3 region has 14 residues.

The rearrangement links TRBV27 to TRBJ1-2; D is perhaps TRBD1 (6 bases). With 3 bases removed from V and 4 bases from J, the gap between germline ends came to 12 bases. Germline-derived CDR1 and CDR2 are MNHEY and SMNVEV (reference sequence). CDR3 length: 14 amino acids. CDR3 residues: CASSFGGASYGYTF. The CDR3 bases are TGTGCCAGCAGTTTTGGGGGGGCGAGCTATGGCTACACCTTC.

The V and J genes are TRBV28 and TRBJ1-4; D possibly corresponds to TRBD1 (5 bases). The CDR3 runs to 15 residues. Per germline, CDR1 MDHEN and CDR2 SYDVKM. V lost 4 bases, J lost 4 bases, and 13 bases lay in between. The CDR3 here is CASSYSSGNNEKLFF. CDR3 DNA sequence: TGTGCCAGCAGTTATAGCTCAGGGAATAATGAAAAACTGTTTTTT.

In DNA form, the CDR3 reads TGCGCCAGCAGCCAGGGACCGGGACAGGGGGCTAACTATGGCTACACCTTC. Protein sequence: CASSQGPGQGANYGYTF. The chain links TRBV4-1 to TRBJ1-2; 11 nucleotides match TRBD1. Germline V gives CDR1 MGHRA, CDR2 YSYEKL. There are 17 residues in the CDR3. After removal of 3 bases from V and 0 bases from J, the junction contained 6 bases not matched to a gene.

This clone turned up a few times. CDR3 amino acids: CASSERGANTEAFF. The DNA for the CDR3 is TGTGCCAGCAGTGAACGGGGGGCGAACACTGAAGCTTTCTTT. V usage is TRBV2 and J usage is TRBJ1-1, with a tentative D call TRBD1 (6 bases). This CDR3 region has 14 residues. Germline V CDR1 and CDR2: SNHLY, FYNNEI. Trimming pared 2 bases from V and 1 base from J, leaving 8 bases between.

V usage is TRBV19 and J usage is TRBJ2-1; 10 positions match TRBD1. This CDR3 contains 17 residues. The germline V gene encodes CDR1 LNHDA and CDR2 SQIVND (reference sequence). Trimming at V came to 2 bases and at J to 4 bases, leaving 8 bases not matched to a gene. This CDR3 reads CASSISNTGQGYNEQFF. CDR3 in DNA: TGTGCCAGTAGTATATCCAACACGGGACAGGGGTACAATGAGCAGTTCTTC.

This clone was seen more than once but under ten times. This chain connects TRBV4-3 to TRBJ2-3; 7 bases agree with TRBD1. CDR1 and CDR2 (germline): LGHNA, YSLEER. Trimming cost V 4 bases and J 3 bases; bases outside gene matches: 13. This CDR3 comprises 17 residues. The CDR3 loop is CASSPSRGRDWTDTQYF. CDR3 sequence (DNA): TGCGCCAGCAGCCCCAGCAGGGGGAGAGATTGGACAGATACGCAGTATTTT.